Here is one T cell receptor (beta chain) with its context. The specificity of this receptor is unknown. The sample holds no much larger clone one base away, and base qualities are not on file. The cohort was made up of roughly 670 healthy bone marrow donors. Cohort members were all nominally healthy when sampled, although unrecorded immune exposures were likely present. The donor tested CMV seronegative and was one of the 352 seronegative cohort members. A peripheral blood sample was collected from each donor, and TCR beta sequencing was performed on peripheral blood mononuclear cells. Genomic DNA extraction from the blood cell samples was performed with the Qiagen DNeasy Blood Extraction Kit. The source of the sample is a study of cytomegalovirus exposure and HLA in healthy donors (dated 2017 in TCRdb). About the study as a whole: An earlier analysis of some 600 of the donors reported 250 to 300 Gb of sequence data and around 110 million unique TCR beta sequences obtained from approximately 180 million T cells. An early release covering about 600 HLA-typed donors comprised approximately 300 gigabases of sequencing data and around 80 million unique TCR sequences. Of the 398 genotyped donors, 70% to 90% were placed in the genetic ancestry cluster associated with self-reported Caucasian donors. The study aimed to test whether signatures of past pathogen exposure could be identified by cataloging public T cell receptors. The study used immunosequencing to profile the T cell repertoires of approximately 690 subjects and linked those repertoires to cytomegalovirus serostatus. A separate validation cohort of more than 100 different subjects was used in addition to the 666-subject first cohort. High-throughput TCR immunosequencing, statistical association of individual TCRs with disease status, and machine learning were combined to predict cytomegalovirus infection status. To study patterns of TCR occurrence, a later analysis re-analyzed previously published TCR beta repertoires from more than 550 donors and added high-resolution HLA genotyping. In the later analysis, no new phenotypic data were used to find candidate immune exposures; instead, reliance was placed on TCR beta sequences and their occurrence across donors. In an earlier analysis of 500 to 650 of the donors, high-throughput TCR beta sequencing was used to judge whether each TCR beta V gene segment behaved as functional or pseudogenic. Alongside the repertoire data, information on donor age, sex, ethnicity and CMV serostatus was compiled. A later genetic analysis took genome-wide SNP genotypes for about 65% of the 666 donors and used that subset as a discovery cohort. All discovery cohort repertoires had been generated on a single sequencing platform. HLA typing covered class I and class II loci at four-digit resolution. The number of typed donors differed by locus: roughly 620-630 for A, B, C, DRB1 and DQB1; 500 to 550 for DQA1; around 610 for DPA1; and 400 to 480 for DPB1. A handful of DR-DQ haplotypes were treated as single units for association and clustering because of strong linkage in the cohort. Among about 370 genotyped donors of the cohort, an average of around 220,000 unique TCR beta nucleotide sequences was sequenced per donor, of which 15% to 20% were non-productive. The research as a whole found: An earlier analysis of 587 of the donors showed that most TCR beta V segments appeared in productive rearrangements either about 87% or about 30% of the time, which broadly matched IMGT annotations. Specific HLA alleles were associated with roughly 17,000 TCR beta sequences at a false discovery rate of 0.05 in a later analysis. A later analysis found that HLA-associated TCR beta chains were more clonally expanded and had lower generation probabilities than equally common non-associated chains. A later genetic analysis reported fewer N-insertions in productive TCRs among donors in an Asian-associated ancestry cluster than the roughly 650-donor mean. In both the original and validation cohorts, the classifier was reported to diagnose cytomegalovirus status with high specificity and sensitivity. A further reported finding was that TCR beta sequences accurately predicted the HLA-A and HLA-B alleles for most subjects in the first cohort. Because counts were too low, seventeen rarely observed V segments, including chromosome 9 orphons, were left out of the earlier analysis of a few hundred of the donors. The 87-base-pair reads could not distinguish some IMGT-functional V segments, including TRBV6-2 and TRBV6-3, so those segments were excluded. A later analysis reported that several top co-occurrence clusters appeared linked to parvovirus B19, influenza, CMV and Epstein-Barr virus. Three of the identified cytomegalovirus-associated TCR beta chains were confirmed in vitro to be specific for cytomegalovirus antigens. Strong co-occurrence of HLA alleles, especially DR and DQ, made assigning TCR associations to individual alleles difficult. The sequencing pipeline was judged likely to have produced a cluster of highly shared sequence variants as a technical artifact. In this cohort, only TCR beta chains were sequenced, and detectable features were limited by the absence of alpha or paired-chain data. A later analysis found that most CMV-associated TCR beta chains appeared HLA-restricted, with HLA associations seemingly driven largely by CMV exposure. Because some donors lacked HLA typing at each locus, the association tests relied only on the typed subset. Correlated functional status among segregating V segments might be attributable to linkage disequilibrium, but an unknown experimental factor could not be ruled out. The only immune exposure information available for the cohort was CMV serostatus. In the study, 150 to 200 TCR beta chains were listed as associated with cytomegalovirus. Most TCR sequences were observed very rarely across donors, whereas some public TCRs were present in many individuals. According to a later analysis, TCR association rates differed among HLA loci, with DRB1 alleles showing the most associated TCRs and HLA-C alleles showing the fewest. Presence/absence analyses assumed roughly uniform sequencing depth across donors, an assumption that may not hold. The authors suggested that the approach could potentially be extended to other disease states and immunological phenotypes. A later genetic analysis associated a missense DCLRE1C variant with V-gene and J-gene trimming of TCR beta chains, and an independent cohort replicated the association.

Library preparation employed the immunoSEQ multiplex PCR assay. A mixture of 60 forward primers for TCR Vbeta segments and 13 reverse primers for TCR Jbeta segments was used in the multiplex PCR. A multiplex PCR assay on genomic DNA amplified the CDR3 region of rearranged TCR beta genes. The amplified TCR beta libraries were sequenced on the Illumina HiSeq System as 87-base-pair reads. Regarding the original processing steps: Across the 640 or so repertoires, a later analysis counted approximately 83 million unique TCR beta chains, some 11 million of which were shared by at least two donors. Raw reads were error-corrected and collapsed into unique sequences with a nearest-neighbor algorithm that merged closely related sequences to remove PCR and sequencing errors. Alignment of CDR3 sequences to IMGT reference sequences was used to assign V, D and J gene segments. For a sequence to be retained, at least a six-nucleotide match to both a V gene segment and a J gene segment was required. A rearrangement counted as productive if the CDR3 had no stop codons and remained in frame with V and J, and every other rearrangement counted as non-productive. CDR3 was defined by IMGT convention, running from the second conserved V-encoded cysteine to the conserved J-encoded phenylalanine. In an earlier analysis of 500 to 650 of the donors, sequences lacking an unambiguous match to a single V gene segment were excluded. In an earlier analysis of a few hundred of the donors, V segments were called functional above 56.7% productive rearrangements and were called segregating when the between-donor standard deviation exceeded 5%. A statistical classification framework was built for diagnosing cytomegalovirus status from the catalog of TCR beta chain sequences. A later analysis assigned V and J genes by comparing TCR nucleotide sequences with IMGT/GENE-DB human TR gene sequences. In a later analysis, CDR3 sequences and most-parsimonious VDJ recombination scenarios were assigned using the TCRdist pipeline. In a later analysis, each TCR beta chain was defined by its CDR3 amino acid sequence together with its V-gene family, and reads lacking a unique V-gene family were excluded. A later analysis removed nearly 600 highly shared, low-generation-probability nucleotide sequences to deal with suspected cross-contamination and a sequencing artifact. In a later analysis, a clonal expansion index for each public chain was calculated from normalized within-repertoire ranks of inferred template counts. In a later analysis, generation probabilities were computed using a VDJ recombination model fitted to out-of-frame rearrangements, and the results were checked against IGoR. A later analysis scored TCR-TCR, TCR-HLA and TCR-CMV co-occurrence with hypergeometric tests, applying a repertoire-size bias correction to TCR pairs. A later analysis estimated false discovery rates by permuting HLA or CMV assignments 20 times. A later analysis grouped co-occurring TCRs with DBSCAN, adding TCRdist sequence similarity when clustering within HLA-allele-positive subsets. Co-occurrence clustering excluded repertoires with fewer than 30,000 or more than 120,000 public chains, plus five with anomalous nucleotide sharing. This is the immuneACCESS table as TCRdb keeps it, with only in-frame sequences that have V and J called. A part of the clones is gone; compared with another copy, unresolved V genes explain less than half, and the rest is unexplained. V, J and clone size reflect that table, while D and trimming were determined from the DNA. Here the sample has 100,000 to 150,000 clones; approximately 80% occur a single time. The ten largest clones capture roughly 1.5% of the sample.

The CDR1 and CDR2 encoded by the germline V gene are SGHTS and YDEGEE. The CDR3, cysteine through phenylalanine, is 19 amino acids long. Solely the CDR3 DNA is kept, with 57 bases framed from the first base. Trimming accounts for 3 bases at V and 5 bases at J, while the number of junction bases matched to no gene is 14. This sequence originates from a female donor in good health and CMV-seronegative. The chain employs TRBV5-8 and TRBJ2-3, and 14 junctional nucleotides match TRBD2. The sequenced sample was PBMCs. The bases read TGTGCCAGCAGCTCCGTTCCCATAAAGGGACTAGCGGGAGAAGATACGCAGTATTTT. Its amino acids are CASSSVPIKGLAGEDTQYF.